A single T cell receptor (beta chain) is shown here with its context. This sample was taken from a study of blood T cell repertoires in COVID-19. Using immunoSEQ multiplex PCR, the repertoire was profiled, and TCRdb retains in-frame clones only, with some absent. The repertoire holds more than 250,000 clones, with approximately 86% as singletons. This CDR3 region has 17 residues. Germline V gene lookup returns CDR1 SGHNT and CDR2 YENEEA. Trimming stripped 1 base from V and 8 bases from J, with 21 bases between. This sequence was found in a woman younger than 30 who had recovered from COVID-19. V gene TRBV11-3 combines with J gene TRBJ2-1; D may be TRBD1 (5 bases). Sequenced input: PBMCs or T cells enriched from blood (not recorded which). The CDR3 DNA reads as TGTGCCAGCAGCTTAGGAATTTCAGGGCCCTCTGTTGATGAGCAGTTCTTC. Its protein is CASSLGISGPSVDEQFF.